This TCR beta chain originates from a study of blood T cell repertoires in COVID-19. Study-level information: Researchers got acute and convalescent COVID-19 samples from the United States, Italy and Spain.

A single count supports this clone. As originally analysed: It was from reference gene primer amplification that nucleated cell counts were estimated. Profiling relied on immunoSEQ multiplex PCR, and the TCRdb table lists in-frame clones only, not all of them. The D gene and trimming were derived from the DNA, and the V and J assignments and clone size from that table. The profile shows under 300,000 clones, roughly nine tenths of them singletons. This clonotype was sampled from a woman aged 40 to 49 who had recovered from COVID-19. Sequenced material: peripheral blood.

For the CDR3, the DNA is TGTGCCAGCAGCCAAGATGACAGGACTAGGGGGACCGGGGAGCTGTTTTTT. Its translation: CASSQDDRTRGTGELFF. V is TRBV4-2 and J is TRBJ2-2; tentatively, D is TRBD2 (7 bases). Germline assignment: CDR1 LGHNA and CDR2 YNFKEQ. The CDR3 runs to 17 residues. V was clipped by 0 bases and J by 5 bases, with 16 bases between them.